Listed here are 14 T cell receptor beta chains from one sample, sequenced in a study of OX40 agonist ivuxolimab in advanced cancers. Measured with immunoSEQ multiplex PCR; TCRdb has only the in-frame clones, and not every one. Found here are 84,000 or so clones, approximately 90% of them singletons; the top ten hold 0.25% to 0.3%. The sequencing used CD4+ or CD8+ T cells sorted from blood, collected in a trial of the OX40 agonist ivuxolimab. These receptors were taken from an adult with an advanced solid tumor such as melanoma, head and neck, liver or kidney cancer.

The chain is built from TRBV10-3 and TRBJ1-1; D remains ambiguous. Germline V gives CDR1 ENHRY, CDR2 SYGVKD. V was shortened by 3 bases and J by 1 base, with 6 bases between the two germline ends. The CDR3 length is 13 residues. The CDR3 is CAISENQNTEAFF. DNA of the CDR3: TGTGCCATCAGTGAAAATCAGAACACTGAAGCTTTCTTT.

The chain is built from TRBV30 and TRBJ2-5, with 9 nucleotides matching TRBD2. Germline V gene sequence: CDR1 GTSNPN, CDR2 SVGIG (reference sequence). CDR3 size: 14 residues. The V and J ends lost 5 bases and 1 base, in that order; junction bases with no gene match: 5. The CDR3 DNA is TGTGCCTGGTTGCGCGGGGGGGGCCAAGAGACCCAGTACTTC. As protein: CAWLRGGGQETQYF.

This clone was detected a few times. The chain uses TRBV18 and TRBJ1-1, with D hard to call. Germline CDR1 reads KGHSH; CDR2 reads LQKENI. V dropped 2 bases and J dropped 6 bases, with 10 bases sitting between them. The CDR3 has 13 amino acids. This CDR3 reads CASSPTREPEAFF. The CDR3 DNA follows: TGTGCCAGCTCACCAACGAGGGAGCCTGAAGCTTTCTTT.

The genes are TRBV5-6 and TRBJ1-2; D ambiguous. The germline V and J ends were trimmed by 3 bases and 7 bases, with 16 bases remaining between them. The germline gives CDR1 SGHDT, CDR2 YYEEEE. The CDR3 consists of 14 residues. The CDR3 region is CASSYSGPSGGYTF. The DNA for the CDR3 is TGTGCCAGCAGCTACTCCGGGCCCTCGGGTGGCTACACCTTC.

The V call is TRBV10-3, the J call TRBJ2-3; 7 bases line up with TRBD2. The CDR3 is made up of 14 amino acids. Germline V gives CDR1 ENHRY, CDR2 SYGVKD. Trimming at V came to 8 bases and at J to 2 bases, leaving 7 bases not matched to a gene. The CDR3 spells CAIRDYQPTDTQYF. CDR3 coding DNA: TGTGCCATCCGGGACTACCAACCCACAGATACGCAGTATTTT.

The V call is TRBV6-5, the J call TRBJ1-2; D is perhaps TRBD1 (6 bases). The CDR3 is made up of 13 amino acids. Germline CDR1 reads MNHEY; CDR2 reads SVGAGI. Trimming shortened V by 6 bases and J by 5 bases, and 13 bases separated the two germline ends. In DNA form, the CDR3 reads TGTGCCAGCAGGCTAACAGGGCTTTATGGCTACACCTTC. Translating it yields CASRLTGLYGYTF.

This sequence joins TRBV7-9 and TRBJ1-3, with 7 bases aligning to TRBD1. The germline gives CDR1 SEHNR, CDR2 FQNEAQ (reference sequence). The CDR3 has 16 amino acids. Losses at the gene ends were 4 bases for V and 0 bases for J; bases not matched to a gene: 6. The CDR3 DNA sequence: TGTGCCAGCAGCTCTGGGACAGCATTCTCTGGAAACACCATATATTTT. This codes for CASSSGTAFSGNTIYF.

J is TRBJ1-3 and V is TRBV9; D is perhaps TRBD1 (6 bases). The germline V and J ends were trimmed by 3 bases and 4 bases, with 20 bases remaining between them. The CDR3 is 17 residues long. Germline assignment: CDR1 SGDLS and CDR2 YYNGEE. CDR3 bases: TGTGCCAGCAGCGCCGAACAGGGAGCGGGGCAAGGAAACACCATATATTTT. As protein: CASSAEQGAGQGNTIYF.

This clone appeared once. This chain joins TRBV12-2 and TRBJ2-1; no check of the table's D call, TRBD2, against the DNA was made. TRBV12-2 is flagged as a pseudogene. CDR3 size: 18 residues. CDR3 in DNA: TGTGCAAGTCGCTTAGGACTCACGGCGGGGGGCCTCTACAATGAGCAGTTCTTC. As protein: CASRLGLTAGGLYNEQFF.

For this clone: The sample carries other DNA sequences with the same CDR3. The chain couples TRBV27 to TRBJ1-3; a weak D match, TRBD1 (5 bases). The CDR3 is 14 amino acids. Trimming shortened V by 6 bases and J by 2 bases, and 11 bases separated the two germline ends. The germline V gene has CDR1 MNHEY and CDR2 SMNVEV (reference sequence). CDR3 in DNA: TGTGCCAGCAGAGACCAGGGACCTGGAAACACCATATATTTT. It specifies CASRDQGPGNTIYF.

The rearrangement uses TRBV6-4 and TRBJ2-2; D unclear. Trimming stripped 5 bases from V and 6 bases from J, with 13 bases between. The CDR3 is 14 residues long. In germline, CDR1 is MRHNA, CDR2 SNTAGT. DNA for the CDR3: TGTGCCAGCAGTACCGACGGTACAGCCGGGGAGCTGTTTTTT. Translated: CASSTDGTAGELFF.

The V and J genes are TRBV5-1 and TRBJ2-3, with a tentative D call TRBD2 (5 bases). The CDR3 extends over 13 amino acids. The germline V and J ends were trimmed by 5 bases and 2 bases, with 9 bases remaining between them. Germline V gives CDR1 SGHRS, CDR2 YFSETQ. CDR3 nucleotide sequence: TGCGCCAGCAGGAGGGATTTCACAGATACGCAGTATTTT. Its translation is CASRRDFTDTQYF.

The rearrangement joins TRBV19 to TRBJ2-3; D gene uncertain. The CDR3 extends over 16 amino acids. Germline CDR1 is LNHDA and CDR2 is SQIVND (reference sequence). V dropped 1 base and J dropped 2 bases, with 13 bases sitting between them. The CDR3 DNA sequence: TGTGCCAGTAGTATAGGCGGTATTCCCAACACAGATACGCAGTATTTT. Protein: CASSIGGIPNTDTQYF.

The rearrangement joins TRBV7-6 to TRBJ2-3, with 10 bases fitting TRBD2. The CDR3 contains 17 residues. V was clipped by 3 bases and J by 2 bases; unmatched bases: 8. The germline V gene encodes CDR1 SGHVS and CDR2 FNYEAQ. The CDR3 is CASSLGSGTSATDTQYF. CDR3 nucleotides: TGTGCCAGCAGCTTGGGCTCCGGGACTAGCGCCACAGATACGCAGTATTTT.